The sequence of this T cell receptor beta chain was determined in a study of blood T cell repertoires in COVID-19. Study background: Nucleic acid was either cDNA or gDNA, and it came from T cells, B-cell-depleted T cells, or PBMCs.

Clones were read by immunoSEQ multiplex PCR, and TCRdb kept only the in-frame ones, dropping some. The sample lists roughly 60,000 clones, over 75% occurring once. Unmatched junction bases numbered 13, after V lost 1 base and J lost 4 bases. CDR3 length: 18 amino acids. CDR1 SEHNR and CDR2 FQNEAQ come from the germline V gene (reference sequence). The sequenced material came from peripheral blood. The clonotype comes from a human donor in a cohort sampled during active COVID-19. The V and J genes are TRBV7-9 and TRBJ2-3; 8 bases line up with TRBD1. CDR3 sequence reads: CASSLGSAGQGASDTQYF. The CDR3 DNA follows: TGTGCCAGCAGCTTAGGTTCCGCGGGGCAGGGGGCCTCAGATACGCAGTATTTT.